This T cell receptor (beta chain) was sequenced for a study of regulatory T cells in long-lasting Graves disease. Regarding the study as a whole: Compared with new cases, persistent Graves' patients showed reduced TCR diversity.

About this clonotype itself: Its matching antigen is unknown.

iRepertoire HTBI primers and Arm-PCR of CDR3 regions built TCR beta libraries. Each CDR3 protein gets one entry after TCRdb re-called the multiplex PCR reads with MiXCR. The sample yields 450,000 to 600,000 distinct CDR3 sequences, about 13% seen once. Germline V gene sequence: CDR1 WNHNN, CDR2 SYGVQD (reference sequence). The CDR3 contains 20 residues. J gave up 0 bases and V 2 bases, and 10 bases lay outside the gene matches. Sample time point: newly diagnosed GD, antithyroid drugs for less than 3 months. Preparation of the TCR library used RNA extracted from PBMCs. The sample was also linked to a second study, of T cells in Graves' hyperthyroidism and ophthalmopathy.

The sequence derives from a man aged 30 to 45 with Graves disease. The sequencing here drew on peripheral blood mononuclear cells (PBMCs), taken at new diagnosis, from a patient treated with antithyroid drugs. The rearrangement links TRBV10-1 to TRBJ2-1; 13 bases fit TRBD2. The CDR3 DNA reads as TGCGCCAGCAGTGAGGTACCCGGGACTAGCGGGGTTAGCTCCTACAATGAGCAGTTCTTC. This translates into CASSEVPGTSGVSSYNEQFF.